This TCR beta chain was sequenced in a study of control samples from healthy donors and cancer patients (dated by TCRdb to 2018 to 2021). Libraries were built with the immunoSEQ multiplex PCR assay. TCRdb took this table from immuneACCESS and kept in-frame rearrangements with V and J called. Such tables lack part of the clones; where checked against another copy, unresolved V genes explain under half of the gap, and the rest is unexplained. The sample table holds 400,000 to 500,000 clones, of which 75% to 95% were seen once. The ten largest clones take up around 6.4% of the sample. Spanning cysteine to phenylalanine, the CDR3 consists of 13 amino acids. Only CDR3 DNA remains: 39 bases, in frame from the first base. The germline ends are 15 bases apart after V is trimmed by 5 bases and J by 9 bases. The germline V gene (reference sequence) yields MNHEY for CDR1 and SMNVEV for CDR2. A note on this clone: Its binding antigen is unknown. Base qualities are not at hand, and no much larger clone is one base apart.

The chain is encoded by TRBV27 joined to TRBJ2-3; the D segment could be TRBD2, given 6 matching bases. Sequencing used PBMCs. This TCR was sampled from a man in his forties with head and neck cancer. CDR3 reads: CASSGSLGGTQYF. The base sequence is TGTGCCAGCAGTGGATCGCTTGGAGGGACGCAGTATTTT.